This T cell receptor beta chain appears in the sequencing data of a study of shared clonotypes between healthy human individuals. To note about this clone: What it binds is not known.

Per sorted-subset replicate PCR, input was roughly 220 ng DNA, representing about 32,000 T cell genomes. Produced via immunoSEQ multiplex PCR; TCRdb's table is partial and in-frame only. Seen here are millions of clones, less than 95% observed once, and the top ten hold 0.9% to 1.4%. The study's findings and limits: Non-shared clonotypes had lower generation probabilities than those shared by all four donors. Naive subsets generally had larger estimated richness than memory subsets.

Trimming shortened V by 1 base and J by 0 bases, and 5 bases separated the two germline ends. The CDR3 consists of 14 residues. Germline CDR1 and CDR2: SGHNT and YYREEE (reference sequence). Selected positively for CCR7 and CD45RO-negative, naive CD8 cells excluded terminally differentiated effector memory CD45RA+ cells. V usage is TRBV5-4 and J usage is TRBJ1-3; D is unresolved. The specimen was naive CD8+ T cells sorted from blood. This clonotype originated in a man aged 18 to 30 in good health. CDR3 residues: CASSLTSSGNTIYF. The CDR3 DNA follows: TGTGCCAGCAGCTTGACGAGCTCTGGAAACACCATATATTTT.